The 10 T cell receptor beta chains reported below all come from one sample, sequenced in a study. TCRdb passed the RT-PCR reads through MiXCR, listing each CDR3 protein once. The table shows about 680,000 distinct CDR3 sequences, with approximately 15% occurring only once. Sequencing was done on a sample of memory CD4+ T cells from blood. The receptor set was obtained from a female donor in good health, serving as a healthy control.

The chain recombines TRBV7-2 with TRBJ2-5, with D possibly TRBD2 on 6 matching bases. The CDR3 runs to 15 residues. Germline CDR1 is SGHTA and CDR2 is FQGNSA. V gave up 2 bases and J gave up 4 bases, with 14 bases separating them. This CDR3 reads CASSLNLANRETQYF. The CDR3 DNA sequence: TGTGCCAGCAGCTTAAACCTAGCGAATCGAGAGACCCAGTACTTC. The full variable domain, its missing parts supplied by reference TRBV7-2 and TRBJ2-5, is GAGVSQSPSNKVTEKGKDVELRCDPISGHTALYWYRQSLGQGLEFLIYFQGNSAPDKSGLPSDRFSAERTGGSVSTLTIQRTQQEDSAVYLCASSLNLANRETQYFGPGTRLLVL.

This clonotype occurred a few times. The chain employs TRBV20-1 and TRBJ2-1; no reliable D call. The V gene's germline CDR1 is DFQATT and CDR2 SNEGSKA (reference sequence). V lost 0 bases and J 7 bases, leaving 13 bases between the germline ends. The CDR3 length is 14 residues. The CDR3 region is CSARDVERGNEQFF. CDR3 DNA sequence: TGCAGTGCTAGAGACGTTGAGCGTGGGAATGAGCAGTTCTTC.

This clonotype was detected a few times. The chain is built from TRBV25-1 and TRBJ2-2; TRBD2 agrees at 14 bases. The CDR3 runs to 23 residues. The germline V gene has CDR1 MGHDK and CDR2 SYGVNS. The ends lost 3 bases at V and 6 bases at J; junction bases unmatched: 24. CDR3: CASSDSGTQTSGRALGISGELFF. In DNA, the CDR3 is TGTGCCAGCAGTGACTCCGGGACACAGACTAGCGGGAGGGCCCTCGGGATCTCCGGGGAGCTGTTTTTT.

This clonotype was observed a handful of times. The chain recombines TRBV20-1 with TRBJ2-7; D gene uncertain. With 5 bases removed from V and 1 base from J, the gap between germline ends came to 9 bases. The CDR3 totals 12 residues. Looked up from germline, CDR1 is DFQATT and CDR2 is SNEGSKA (reference sequence). This chain's CDR3 is CSAAGRSYEQYF. DNA for the CDR3: TGCAGTGCTGCAGGCCGGTCCTACGAGCAGTACTTC.

This clonotype turned up a few times. V is TRBV20-1 and J is TRBJ1-5, with 7 bases aligning to TRBD1. V shed 5 bases and J 1 base; nucleotides not matched to a gene: 5. This CDR3 is built from 14 residues. CDR1 and CDR2 from the germline V gene are DFQATT and SNEGSKA (reference sequence). The CDR3 region is CSAYPGGSNQPQHF. The CDR3 nucleotides read TGCAGTGCTTATCCAGGGGGAAGCAATCAGCCCCAGCATTTT.

This clonotype was seen only a few times. The rearrangement links TRBV6-6 to TRBJ2-7; 8 bases agree with TRBD1. With V trimmed by 6 bases and J by 2 bases, 6 bases remained unmatched. Germline lookup yields CDR1 MNHNY and CDR2 SVGAGI (reference sequence). This CDR3 comprises 14 residues. CDR3 region: CASRIQGEAYEQYF. The CDR3 bases are TGTGCCAGCAGAATACAGGGGGAAGCCTACGAGCAGTACTTC.

This clonotype was seen more than once but under ten times. This chain joins TRBV24-1 and TRBJ2-7; the D gene is possibly TRBD1 (5 bases). V shed 4 bases and J shed 5 bases, with 11 bases lying between them. The germline gives CDR1 KGHDR, CDR2 SFDVKD. The CDR3 runs 13 residues. The CDR3, as DNA: TGTGCCACCAGTGAAAGGGGTTTGCACGAGCAGTACTTC. Translating gives CATSERGLHEQYF.

This chain uses TRBV5-4 with TRBJ1-2, with unresolved D. The V end was cut by 4 bases, the J end by 4 bases, with 17 bases between. This CDR3 is 15 amino acids long. The germline gives CDR1 SGHNT, CDR2 YYREEE (reference sequence). CDR3 amino acids: CASSPSVGNVYGYTF. The DNA for the CDR3 is TGTGCCAGCAGCCCTTCGGTAGGCAACGTCTATGGCTACACCTTC.

DNA of the CDR3: TGTGCCAGCAGCTCCGTAGCGGGAGATTACGGGGAGCTGTTTTTT. Amino acid sequence: CASSSVAGDYGELFF. The chain is built from TRBV7-3 and TRBJ2-2; 9 bases align to TRBD2. Germline V gene data show CDR1 as SGHTA and CDR2 as FQGTGA. The CDR3 loop spans 15 amino acids. The V and J ends lost 4 bases and 7 bases, in that order; junction bases with no gene match: 7.

This clonotype was seen repeatedly, ten times or more. This chain uses TRBV20-1 with TRBJ1-5, with TRBD1 matching over 12 bases. Germline V gene lookup returns CDR1 DFQATT and CDR2 SNEGSKA (reference sequence). With V trimmed by 6 bases and J by 4 bases, 16 bases remained unmatched. This CDR3 has 18 residues. The CDR3 bases are TGCAGTGCGATAGAGAGGGGGACAGGGGGCTTTGGTAATCAGCCCCAGCATTTT. As protein: CSAIERGTGGFGNQPQHF.